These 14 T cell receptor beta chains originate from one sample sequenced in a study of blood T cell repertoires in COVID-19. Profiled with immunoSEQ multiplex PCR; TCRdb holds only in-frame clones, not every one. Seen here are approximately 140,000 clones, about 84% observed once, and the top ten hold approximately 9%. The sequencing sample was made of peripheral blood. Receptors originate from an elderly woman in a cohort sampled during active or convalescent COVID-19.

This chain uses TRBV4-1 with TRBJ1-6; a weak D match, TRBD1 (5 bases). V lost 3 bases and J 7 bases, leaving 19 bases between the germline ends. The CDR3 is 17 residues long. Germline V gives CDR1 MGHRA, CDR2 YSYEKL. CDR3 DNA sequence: TGCGCCAGCAGCCAGGGTCCCCCCAGGGCGCTAAATTCACCCCTCCACTTT. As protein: CASSQGPPRALNSPLHF.

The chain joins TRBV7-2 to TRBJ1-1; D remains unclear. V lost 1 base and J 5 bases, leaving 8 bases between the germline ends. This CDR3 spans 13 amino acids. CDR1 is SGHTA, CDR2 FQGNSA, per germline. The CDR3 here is CASSLDGVTEAFF. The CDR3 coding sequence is TGTGCCAGCAGCTTAGATGGAGTGACTGAAGCTTTCTTT. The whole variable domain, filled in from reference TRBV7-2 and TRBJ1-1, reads GAGVSQSPSNKVTEKGKDVELRCDPISGHTALYWYRQSLGQGLEFLIYFQGNSAPDKSGLPSDRFSAERTGGSVSTLTIQRTQQEDSAVYLCASSLDGVTEAFFGQGTRLTVV.

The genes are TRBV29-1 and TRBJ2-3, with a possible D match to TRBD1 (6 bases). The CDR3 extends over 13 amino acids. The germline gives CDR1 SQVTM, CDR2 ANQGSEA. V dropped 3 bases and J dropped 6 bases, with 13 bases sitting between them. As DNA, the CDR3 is TGCAGCGTTGATCGGCAGGGGTCCGATACGCAGTATTTT. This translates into CSVDRQGSDTQYF.

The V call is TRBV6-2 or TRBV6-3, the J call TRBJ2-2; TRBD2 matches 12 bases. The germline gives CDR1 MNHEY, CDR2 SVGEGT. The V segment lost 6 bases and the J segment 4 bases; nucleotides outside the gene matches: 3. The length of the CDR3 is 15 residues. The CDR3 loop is CASSPTSGGTGELFF. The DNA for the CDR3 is TGTGCCAGCAGCCCGACTAGCGGGGGCACCGGGGAGCTGTTTTTT.

CDR3 in DNA: TGCGCCAGCAGCCAAGGATTCGGAGCGGGGGGGTGGGTGTGGGAGCTGTTTTTT. Translated: CASSQGFGAGGWVWELFF. The chain links TRBV4-3 to TRBJ2-2; 10 positions match TRBD2. Per the germline V gene, CDR1 is LGHNA and CDR2 is YSLEER. Germline trimming cut 1 base from V and 9 bases from J; bases unmatched to any gene: 14. This CDR3 is 18 amino acids long.

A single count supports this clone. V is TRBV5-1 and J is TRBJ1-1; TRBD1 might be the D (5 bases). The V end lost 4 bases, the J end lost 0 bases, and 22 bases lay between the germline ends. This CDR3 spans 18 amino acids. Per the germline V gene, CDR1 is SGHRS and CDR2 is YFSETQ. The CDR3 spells CASSPNSGGYFMNTEAFF. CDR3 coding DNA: TGCGCCAGCAGCCCTAACTCCGGGGGTTATTTTATGAACACTGAAGCTTTCTTT.

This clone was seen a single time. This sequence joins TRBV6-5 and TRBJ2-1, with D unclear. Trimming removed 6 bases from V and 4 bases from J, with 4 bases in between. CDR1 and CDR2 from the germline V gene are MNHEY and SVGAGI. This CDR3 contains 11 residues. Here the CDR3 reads CASSFYNEQFF. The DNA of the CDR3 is TGTGCCAGCAGCTTTTACAATGAGCAGTTCTTC.

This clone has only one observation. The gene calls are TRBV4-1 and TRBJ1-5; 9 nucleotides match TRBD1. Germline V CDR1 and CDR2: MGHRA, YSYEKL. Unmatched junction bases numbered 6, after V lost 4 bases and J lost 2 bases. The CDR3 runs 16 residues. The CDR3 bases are TGCGCCAGCAGCCTTACAGGGGGCGAGGGCAATCAGCCCCAGCATTTT. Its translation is CASSLTGGEGNQPQHF.

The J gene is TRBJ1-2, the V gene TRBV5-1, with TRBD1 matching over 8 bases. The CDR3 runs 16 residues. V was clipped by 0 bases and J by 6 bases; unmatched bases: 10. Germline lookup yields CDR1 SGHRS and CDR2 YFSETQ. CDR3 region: CASSLGAGGGIDGYTF. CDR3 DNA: TGCGCCAGCAGCTTGGGGGCAGGGGGCGGTATCGATGGCTACACCTTC.

DNA of the CDR3: TGTGCCAGCTCACCACTAGGAGGGGGGGGCTACAATGAGCAGTTCTTC. Translating gives CASSPLGGGGYNEQFF. The V call is TRBV18, the J call TRBJ2-1, with D possibly TRBD2 on 7 matching bases. This CDR3 is 16 amino acids long. V was shortened by 1 base and J by 3 bases, with 13 bases between the two germline ends. Germline lookup yields CDR1 KGHSH and CDR2 LQKENI.

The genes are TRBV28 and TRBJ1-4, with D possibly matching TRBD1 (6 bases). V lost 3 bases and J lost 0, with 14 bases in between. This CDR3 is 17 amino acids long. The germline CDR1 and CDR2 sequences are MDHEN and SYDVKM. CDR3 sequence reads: CASSFSPGTPTNEKLFF. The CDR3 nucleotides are TGTGCCAGCAGTTTTTCGCCAGGGACACCAACTAATGAAAAACTGTTTTTT.

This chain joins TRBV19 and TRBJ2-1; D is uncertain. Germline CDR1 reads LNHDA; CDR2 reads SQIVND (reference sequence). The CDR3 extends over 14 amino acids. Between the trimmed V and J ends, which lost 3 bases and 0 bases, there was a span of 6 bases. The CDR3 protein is CASSITSSYNEQFF. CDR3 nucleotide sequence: TGTGCCAGTAGTATTACGAGCTCCTACAATGAGCAGTTCTTC.

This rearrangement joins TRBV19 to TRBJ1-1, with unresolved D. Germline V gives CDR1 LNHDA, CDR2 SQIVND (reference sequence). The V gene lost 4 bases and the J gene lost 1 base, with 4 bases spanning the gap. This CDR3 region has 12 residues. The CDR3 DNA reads TGTGCCAGTAGTACAGGGAACACTGAAGCTTTCTTT. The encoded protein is CASSTGNTEAFF.

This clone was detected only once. The CDR3 bases are TGTGCCAGCTCACCCCACAGGTCTGGAAACACCATATATTTT. Translation gives CASSPHRSGNTIYF. The chain uses TRBV18 and TRBJ1-3; tentatively, D is TRBD1 (5 bases). The CDR3 contains 14 residues. The V end was cut by 3 bases, the J end by 1 base, with 7 bases between. Per germline, CDR1 KGHSH and CDR2 LQKENI.